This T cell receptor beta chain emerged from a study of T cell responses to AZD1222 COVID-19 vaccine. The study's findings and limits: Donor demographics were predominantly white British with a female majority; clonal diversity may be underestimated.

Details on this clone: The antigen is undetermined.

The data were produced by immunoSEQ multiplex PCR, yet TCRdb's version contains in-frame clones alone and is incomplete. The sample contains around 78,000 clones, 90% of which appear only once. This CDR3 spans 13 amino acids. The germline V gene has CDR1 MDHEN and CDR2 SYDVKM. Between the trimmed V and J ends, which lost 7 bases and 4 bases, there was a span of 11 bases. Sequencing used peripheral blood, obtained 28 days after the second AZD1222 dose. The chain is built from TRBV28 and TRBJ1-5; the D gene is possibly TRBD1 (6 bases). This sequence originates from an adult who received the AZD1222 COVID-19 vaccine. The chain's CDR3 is CASIRDTNQPQHF. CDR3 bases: TGTGCCAGCATCCGGGACACTAATCAGCCCCAGCATTTT. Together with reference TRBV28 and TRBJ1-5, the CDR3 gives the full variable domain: DVKVTQSSRYLVKRTGEKVFLECVQDMDHENMFWYRQDPGLGLRLIYFSYDVKMKEKGDIPEGYSVSREKKERFSLILESASTNQTSMYLCASIRDTNQPQHFGDGTRLSIL.